This record concerns one T cell receptor beta chain sequence. What this receptor recognizes is not known. The input lacks base qualities; no much larger clone sits a single base away. Peripheral blood CD8+ and CD4+ T cells from healthy donors, Susac syndrome patients and multiple sclerosis patients were profiled using high-throughput TCR beta sequencing. The Susac syndrome patients fulfilled recently defined diagnostic criteria for definite or probable disease. CD8+ TEMRA cells were enriched by FACS, while bulk CD8+ and CD4+ T cells were purified by magnetic negative isolation. Blood was drawn into EDTA tubes, processed within 24 hours, and PBMCs were isolated by density gradient centrifugation. PBMCs destined for TCR sequencing were cryopreserved in liquid nitrogen and later thawed in a 37 °C water bath. The sorted or isolated CD4+, CD8+ and CD8+ TEMRA cells had a purity of 90% or higher. RNA was extracted with the RNeasy kit and 0.5 to 1 ug was reverse transcribed using random hexamers. TCR beta CDR3 regions were amplified with the immunoSEQ multiplex PCR assay covering 54 Vbeta and 13 Jbeta segments. PCR amplification bias was corrected using a synthetic template baseline for primer optimization and computational correction. The original methods were these. Reads were annotated to V, D and J genes per IMGT and analyzed with immunoSEQ Analyzer, keeping only productive sequences. Clonality was computed as one minus Shannon entropy normalized by log2 of the number of productive unique sequences. For each patient and control, public and private clones were evaluated within the 100 most prevalent clones. A clone was defined as Susac-specific if it was absent from the healthy and MS cohorts, from more than 850 published viral clones and from other ImmuneACCESS disease sequences. Using fastp trimming at Q25 and MiXCR clonotype assembly, TCRdb reanalyzed the public sequencing data and kept in-frame beta chains. Rows with one shared CDR3 protein collapse into an entry with the most common genes and DNA. The V and J calls follow TCRdb's processing rather than the paper's. This sample is represented by 150,000 to 200,000 distinct CDR3 sequences; about 94% of them were singletons. Roughly 0.093% of the sample is taken by the ten largest.

This specimen comes from a study of CD8 T cells in Susac syndrome (dated by TCRdb to between 2019 and 2020). With regard to the full study: Among the Susac syndrome patients who were sequenced, clinically active disease was present in more than five and clinical remission was observed in eight. At blood withdrawal, Susac syndrome patients were either therapy-naive, taking corticosteroids (in some cases with IVIg as well), or taking IVIg alone. Whether CD8+ T cell activation and differentiation in Susac syndrome was antigen driven was tested using repertoire sequencing.

The CDR3 contains 16 residues, cysteine and phenylalanine counted. Only the CDR3 portion is preserved as DNA: 48 bases, with reading frame beginning at the first base. Taken from the germline V gene, the CDR1 and CDR2 loops are SNHLY and FYNNEI. V lost 5 bases and J lost 8 bases, and the count of bases not matched to a germline gene is 16. What the work shows at the level of the full study, not this receptor alone: In the CD4+ T cell repertoire of Susac syndrome patients, clonal expansion was not detected. The TCR sequencing and HLA analysis was acknowledged to have included a relatively small number of individuals.

Sequencing was done on a sample of CD4+ T cells from PBMCs. This TCR came from a human donor with Susac syndrome. This chain is built from TRBV2 and TRBJ2-3, and 7 bases in between align with TRBD2. Here the CDR3 is given as CASSRGPLGRAGTQYF. The DNA reads TGTGCCAGCAGTCGTGGTCCTTTAGGGAGGGCCGGTACGCAGTATTTT. Reference TRBV2 and TRBJ2-3 genes cover what lies past the CDR3, so the full variable domain is EPEVTQTPSHQVTQMGQEVILRCVPISNHLYFYWYRQILGQKVEFLVSFYNNEISEKSEIFDDQFSVERPDGSNFTLKIRSTKLEDSAMYFCASSRGPLGRAGTQYFGPGTRLTVL.